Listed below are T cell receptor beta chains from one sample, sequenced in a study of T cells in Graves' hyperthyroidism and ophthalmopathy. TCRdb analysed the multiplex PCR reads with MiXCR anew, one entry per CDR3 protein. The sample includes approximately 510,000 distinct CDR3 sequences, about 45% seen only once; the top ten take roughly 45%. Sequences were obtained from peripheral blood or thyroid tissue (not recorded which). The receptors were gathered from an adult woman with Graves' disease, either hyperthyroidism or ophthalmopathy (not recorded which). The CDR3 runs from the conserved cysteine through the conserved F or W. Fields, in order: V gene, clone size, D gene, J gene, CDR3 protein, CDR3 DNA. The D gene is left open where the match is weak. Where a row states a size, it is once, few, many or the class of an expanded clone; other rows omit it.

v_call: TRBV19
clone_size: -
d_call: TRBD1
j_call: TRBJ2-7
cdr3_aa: CASSMGQGIREQYF
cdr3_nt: TGTGCCAGCAGCATGGGACAGGGGATTCGGGAGCAGTACTTC

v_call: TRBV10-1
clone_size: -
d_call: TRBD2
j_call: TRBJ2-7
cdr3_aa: CASRNYGLAGGKRSSYEQYF
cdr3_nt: TGCGCCAGCAGAAATTACGGACTAGCGGGAGGGAAACGAAGCTCCTACGAGCAGTACTTC

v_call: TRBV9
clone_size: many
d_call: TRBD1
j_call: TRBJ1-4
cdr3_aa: CASSVEGQGGEKLFF
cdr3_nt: TGTGCCAGCAGCGTAGAGGGACAGGGAGGCGAAAAACTGTTTTTT

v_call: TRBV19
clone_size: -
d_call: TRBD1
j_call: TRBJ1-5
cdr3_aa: CASSILQGNNQPQHF
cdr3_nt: TGTGCCAGTAGTATCCTACAGGGGAACAATCAGCCCCAGCATTTT

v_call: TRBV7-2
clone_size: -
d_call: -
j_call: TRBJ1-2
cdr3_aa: CAGSSVLGVGGYTF
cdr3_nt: TGTGCCGGCAGCTCCGTCTTGGGTGTAGGAGGCTACACCTTC

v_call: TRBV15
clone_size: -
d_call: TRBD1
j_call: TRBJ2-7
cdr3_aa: CATSTSTPGQPYEQYF
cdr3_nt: TGTGCCACCAGCACAAGCACACCGGGACAGCCGTACGAGCAGTACTTC

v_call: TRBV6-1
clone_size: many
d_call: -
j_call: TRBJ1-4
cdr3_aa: CASEQGKLFF
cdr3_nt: TGTGCCAGCGAACAGGGAAAACTGTTTTTT

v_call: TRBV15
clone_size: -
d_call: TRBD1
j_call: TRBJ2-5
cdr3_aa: CATKGQGQETQYF
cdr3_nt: TGTGCCACCAAGGGACAGGGGCAAGAGACCCAGTACTTC

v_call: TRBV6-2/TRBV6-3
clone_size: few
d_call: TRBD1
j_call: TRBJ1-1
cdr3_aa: CASSYRGTGNTEAFF
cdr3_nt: TGTGCCAGCAGTTACCGAGGGACAGGGAACACTGAAGCTTTCTTT

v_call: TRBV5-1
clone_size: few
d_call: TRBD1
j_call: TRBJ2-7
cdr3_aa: CASSLDPGQVTF
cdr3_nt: TGCGCCAGCAGCTTGGATCCGGGACAGGTCACTTTC

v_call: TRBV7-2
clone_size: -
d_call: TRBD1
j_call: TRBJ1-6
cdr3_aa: CASRLTGATSPLHF
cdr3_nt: TGTGCCAGCAGACTCACAGGGGCCACTTCACCCCTCCACTTT

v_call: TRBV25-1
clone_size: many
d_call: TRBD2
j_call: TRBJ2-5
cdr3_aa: CASSETGGRWETQYF
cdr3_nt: TGTGCCAGCAGTGAAACGGGAGGGAGGTGGGAGACCCAGTACTTC

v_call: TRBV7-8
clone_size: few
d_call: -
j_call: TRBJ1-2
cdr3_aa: CASSLGYRDGYTF
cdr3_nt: TGTGCCAGCAGCTTGGGCTACAGGGACGGCTACACCTTC

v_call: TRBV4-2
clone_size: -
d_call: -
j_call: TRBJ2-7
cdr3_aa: CASSQVSRADYEQYF
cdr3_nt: TGTGCCAGCAGCCAAGTGAGTAGAGCGGACTACGAGCAGTACTTC

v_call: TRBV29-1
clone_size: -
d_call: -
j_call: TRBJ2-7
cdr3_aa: CSVAPDGTPRVEQYF
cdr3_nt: TGCAGCGTAGCGCCGGACGGAACGCCCCGTGTCGAGCAGTACTTC

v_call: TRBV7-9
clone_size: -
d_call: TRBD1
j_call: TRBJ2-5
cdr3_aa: CASSPRAGGGETQYF
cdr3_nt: TGTGCCAGCAGCCCCCGGGCAGGGGGCGGTGAGACCCAGTACTTC

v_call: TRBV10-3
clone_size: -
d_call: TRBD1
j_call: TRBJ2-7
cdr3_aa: CAIREGTGGPNEQYF
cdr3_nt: TGTGCCATCAGGGAAGGGACAGGGGGCCCCAACGAGCAGTACTTC

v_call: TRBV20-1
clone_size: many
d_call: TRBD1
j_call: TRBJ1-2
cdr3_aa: CSAAEWDSFGYTF
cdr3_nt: TGCAGTGCTGCTGAATGGGACAGTTTCGGCTACACCTTC

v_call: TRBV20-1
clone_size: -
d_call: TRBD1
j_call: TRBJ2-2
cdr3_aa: CSARNQGAGELFF
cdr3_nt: TGCAGTGCTAGAAACCAGGGGGCTGGGGAGCTGTTTTTT

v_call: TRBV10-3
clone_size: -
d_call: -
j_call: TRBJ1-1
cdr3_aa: CAIGPGPAETEAFF
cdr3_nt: TGTGCCATCGGACCAGGGCCAGCTGAGACTGAAGCTTTCTTT

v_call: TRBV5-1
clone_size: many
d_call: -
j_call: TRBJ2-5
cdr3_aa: CASSLGGSYQETQYF
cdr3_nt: TGCGCCAGCAGCCTAGGTGGGAGTTACCAAGAGACCCAGTACTTC

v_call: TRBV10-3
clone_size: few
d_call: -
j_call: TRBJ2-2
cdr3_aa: CALRAAGELFF
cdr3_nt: TGTGCCCTCAGGGCGGCCGGGGAGCTGTTTTTT

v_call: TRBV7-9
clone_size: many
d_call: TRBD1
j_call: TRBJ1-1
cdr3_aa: CASSLISWRQGALNTEAFF
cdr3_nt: TGTGCCAGCAGCCTTATCTCTTGGAGACAGGGGGCTTTGAACACTGAAGCTTTCTTT

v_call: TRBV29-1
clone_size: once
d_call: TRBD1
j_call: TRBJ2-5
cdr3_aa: CSVSTDRAQETQYF
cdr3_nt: TGCAGCGTCTCGACGGACAGGGCCCAAGAGACCCAGTACTTC

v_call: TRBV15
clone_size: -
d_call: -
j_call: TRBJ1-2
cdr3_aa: CATSSATGNGYTF
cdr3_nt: TGTGCCACCAGCAGCGCTACAGGGAACGGCTACACCTTC

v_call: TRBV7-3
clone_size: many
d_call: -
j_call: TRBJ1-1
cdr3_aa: CASSLRRDTEAFF
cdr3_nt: TGTGCCAGCAGCTTGCGACGGGACACTGAAGCTTTCTTT

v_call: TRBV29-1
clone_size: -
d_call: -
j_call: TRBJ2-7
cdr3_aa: CSVEGGTPEQYF
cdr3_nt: TGCAGCGTTGAGGGCGGGACTCCTGAGCAGTACTTC

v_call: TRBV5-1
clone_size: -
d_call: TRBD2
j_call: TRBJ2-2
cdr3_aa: CASSWEGTGELFF
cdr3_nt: TGCGCCAGCTCCTGGGAGGGCACCGGGGAGCTGTTTTTT

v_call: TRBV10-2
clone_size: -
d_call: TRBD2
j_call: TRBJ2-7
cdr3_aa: CASTSLLARSPYEQYF
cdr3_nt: TGCGCCTCCACCTCCCTACTAGCGCGAAGCCCCTACGAGCAGTACTTC

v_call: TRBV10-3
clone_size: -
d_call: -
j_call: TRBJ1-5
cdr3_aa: CAISDGLQPQHF
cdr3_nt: TGTGCCATCAGTGATGGGTTACAGCCCCAGCATTTT

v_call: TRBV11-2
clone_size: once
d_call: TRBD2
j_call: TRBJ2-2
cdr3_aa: CASSSLKGLAGVRTGELFF
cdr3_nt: TGTGCCAGCAGCTCGCTTAAGGGACTAGCGGGAGTACGAACCGGGGAGCTGTTTTTT

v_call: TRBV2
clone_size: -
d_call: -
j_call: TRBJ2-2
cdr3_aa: CASRKGGGGTGELFF
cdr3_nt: TGTGCCAGCAGGAAGGGCGGGGGCGGCACCGGGGAGCTGTTTTTT

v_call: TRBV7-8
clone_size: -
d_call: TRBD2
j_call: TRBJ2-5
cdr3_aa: CASSVGPGGYFQETQYF
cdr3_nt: TGTGCCAGCAGCGTGGGCCCGGGAGGGTACTTCCAAGAGACCCAGTACTTC

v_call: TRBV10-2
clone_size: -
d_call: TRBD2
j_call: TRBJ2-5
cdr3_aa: CASSAFGAGGSKTQYF
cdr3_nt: TGCGCCAGCAGTGCCTTTGGAGCGGGAGGCTCAAAGACCCAGTACTTC

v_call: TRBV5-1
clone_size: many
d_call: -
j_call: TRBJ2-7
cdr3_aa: CASSAMTGSYEQYF
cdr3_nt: TGCGCCAGCAGCGCAATGACAGGCTCCTACGAGCAGTACTTC

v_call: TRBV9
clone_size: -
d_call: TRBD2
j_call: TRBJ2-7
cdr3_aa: CASSVGAIAGAYEQYF
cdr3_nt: TGTGCCAGCAGCGTAGGGGCAATAGCGGGAGCCTACGAGCAGTACTTC

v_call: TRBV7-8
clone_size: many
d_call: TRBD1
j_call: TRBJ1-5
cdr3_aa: CASSAGQGLHQPQHF
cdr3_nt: TGTGCCAGCAGCGCGGGACAGGGGCTGCATCAGCCCCAGCATTTT

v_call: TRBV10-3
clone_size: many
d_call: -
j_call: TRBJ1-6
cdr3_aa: CAISEQGPDSPLHF
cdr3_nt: TGTGCCATCAGTGAGCAGGGACCTGATTCACCCCTCCACTTT

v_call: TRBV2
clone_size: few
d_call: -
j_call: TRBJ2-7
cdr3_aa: CASTWLRASYEQYF
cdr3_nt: TGTGCCAGTACCTGGCTTAGGGCTTCCTACGAGCAGTACTTC

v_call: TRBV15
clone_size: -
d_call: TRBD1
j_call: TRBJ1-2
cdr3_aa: CATSSGTGDDGYTF
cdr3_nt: TGTGCCACCAGCTCAGGGACAGGGGACGATGGCTACACCTTC

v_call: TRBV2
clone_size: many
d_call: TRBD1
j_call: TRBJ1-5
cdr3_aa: CASSGQQGLSNQPQHF
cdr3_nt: TGTGCCAGCAGTGGACAACAGGGGTTGAGCAATCAGCCCCAGCATTTT

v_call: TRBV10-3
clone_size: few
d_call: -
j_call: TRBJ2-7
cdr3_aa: CAIRGAHDSYEQYF
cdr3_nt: TGTGCCATCAGGGGGGCACACGACTCCTACGAGCAGTACTTC

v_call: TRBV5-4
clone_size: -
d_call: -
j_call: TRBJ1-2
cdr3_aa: CASSSLQGRTYGYTF
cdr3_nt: TGTGCCAGCAGCTCCCTACAGGGTCGGACCTATGGCTACACCTTC

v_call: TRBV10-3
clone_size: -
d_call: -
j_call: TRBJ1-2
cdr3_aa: CAISKGLYRYTF
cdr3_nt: TGTGCCATCAGTAAGGGACTCTATCGCTACACCTTC